This T cell receptor (beta chain) emerged from a study of cytomegalovirus exposure and HLA in healthy donors. Study outcomes and limitations: Later on, an analysis showed TCR association rates differing by HLA locus, with DRB1 the most and HLA-C the fewest. The study reported that TCR beta sequences accurately predicted HLA-A and HLA-B alleles in most subjects. In a later analysis, V- and J-gene trimming of beta chains associated with a DCLRE1C missense variant, replicated independently.

A multiplex PCR was run with 60 Vbeta primers and 13 Jbeta primers. Profiled with immunoSEQ multiplex PCR; TCRdb holds only in-frame clones, not every one. This sample has about 120,000 clones; about 80% occur once, and the top ten carry approximately 28%. This clone occurred once. Its antigen is as yet unknown. CDR3 length equals 15 residues. The J segment lost 2 bases and the V segment lost 1 base, leaving 4 bases of the junction unmatched. CDR1 and CDR2 (germline): KGHSH, LQKENI. This TCR was sampled from a man in his 60s in good health and CMV-seropositive. The chain combines TRBV18 with TRBJ2-5, with 7 bases that match TRBD1. The sample taken for sequencing was PBMCs. The CDR3, as DNA: TGTGCCAGCTCACCACGGGACAGCCCACAAGAGACCCAGTACTTC. This sequence encodes CASSPRDSPQETQYF.